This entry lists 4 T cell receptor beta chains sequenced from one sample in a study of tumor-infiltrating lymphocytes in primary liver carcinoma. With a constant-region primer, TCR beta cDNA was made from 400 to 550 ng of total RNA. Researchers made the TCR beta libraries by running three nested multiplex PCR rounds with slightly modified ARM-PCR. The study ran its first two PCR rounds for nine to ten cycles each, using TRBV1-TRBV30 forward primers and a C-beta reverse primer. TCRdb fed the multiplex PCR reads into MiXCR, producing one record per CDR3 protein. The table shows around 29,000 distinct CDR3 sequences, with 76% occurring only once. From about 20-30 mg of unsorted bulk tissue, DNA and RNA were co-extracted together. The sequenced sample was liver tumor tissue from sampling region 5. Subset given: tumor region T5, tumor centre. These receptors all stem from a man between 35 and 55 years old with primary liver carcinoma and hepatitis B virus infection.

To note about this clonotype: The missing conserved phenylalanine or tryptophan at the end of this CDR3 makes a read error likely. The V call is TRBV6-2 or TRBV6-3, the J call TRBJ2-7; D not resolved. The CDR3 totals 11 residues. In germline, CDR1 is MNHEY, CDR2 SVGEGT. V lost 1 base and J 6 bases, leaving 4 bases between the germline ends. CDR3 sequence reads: CASSYYGEQYL. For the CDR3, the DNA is TGTGCCAGCAGTTACTACGGCGAGCAGTACTTA.

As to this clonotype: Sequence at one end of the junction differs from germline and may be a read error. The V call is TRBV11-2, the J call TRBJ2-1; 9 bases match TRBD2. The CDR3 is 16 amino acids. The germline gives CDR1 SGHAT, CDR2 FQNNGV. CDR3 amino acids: CASILEVLAGKNEQFF. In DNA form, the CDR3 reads TGTGCCAGCATCTTAGAGGTCCTAGCGGGAAAGAATGAGCAGTTCTTC.

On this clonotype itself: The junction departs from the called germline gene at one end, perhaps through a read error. The CDR3 coding sequence is TGTGCCTGCAGTTACGAAGGGGTTTCAGGAAGCACCATATATTTT. Translated: CACSYEGVSGSTIYF. The chain links TRBV6-6 to TRBJ1-3; possibly TRBD1 for D (5 bases). Germline V gene lookup returns CDR1 MNHNY and CDR2 SVGAGI (reference sequence). The CDR3 contains 15 residues.

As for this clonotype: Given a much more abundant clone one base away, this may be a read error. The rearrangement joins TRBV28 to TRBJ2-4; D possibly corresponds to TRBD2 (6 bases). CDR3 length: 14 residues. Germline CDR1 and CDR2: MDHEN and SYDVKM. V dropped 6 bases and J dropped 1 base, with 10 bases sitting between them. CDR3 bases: TGTGCCAGCAGGGGGAGGCCCGCCAAAAACATTCAGTACTTC. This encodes CASRGRPAKNIQYF.